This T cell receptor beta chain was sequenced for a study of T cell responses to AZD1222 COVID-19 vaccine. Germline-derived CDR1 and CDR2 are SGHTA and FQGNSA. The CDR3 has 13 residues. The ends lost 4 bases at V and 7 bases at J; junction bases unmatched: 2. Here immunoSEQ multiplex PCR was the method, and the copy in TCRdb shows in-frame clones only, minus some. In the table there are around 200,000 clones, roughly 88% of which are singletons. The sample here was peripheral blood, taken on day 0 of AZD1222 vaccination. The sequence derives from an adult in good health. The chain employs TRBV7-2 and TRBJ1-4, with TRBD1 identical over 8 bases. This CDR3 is CASSSQGGEKLFF. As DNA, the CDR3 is TGTGCCAGCAGCTCACAGGGGGGTGAAAAACTGTTTTTT.